What follows are 8 T cell receptor beta chains derived from one specimen sequenced in a study of blood T cell repertoires in COVID-19. The assay was immunoSEQ multiplex PCR, and TCRdb's table has in-frame clones only and misses some. The data contain 300,000 to 350,000 clones, more than 70% of them singletons. Sequenced material: peripheral blood. These receptors were collected from a woman in her 70s with COVID-19, enrolled during active disease.

The chain recombines TRBV30 with TRBJ2-1; no clear D. The V gene lost 0 bases and the J gene lost 9 bases, with 15 bases spanning the gap. Germline CDR1 and CDR2: GTSNPN and SVGIG (reference sequence). The CDR3 spans 14 residues. CDR3 loop: CAWSVLAAASEQFF. CDR3 coding DNA: TGTGCCTGGAGTGTTTTGGCCGCGGCTAGTGAGCAGTTCTTC.

This clone appeared once. V gene TRBV20-1 combines with J gene TRBJ1-2; D gene uncertain. Germline assignment: CDR1 DFQATT and CDR2 SNEGSKA (reference sequence). V was cut by 3 bases and J by 4 bases, with 9 bases left in between. The CDR3 consists of 12 residues. CDR3 DNA: TGCAGTGCTAGTCCCCCTACCTATGGCTACACCTTC. This gives the protein CSASPPTYGYTF.

This clone appeared a few times. The chain has TRBV3-1 (or the pseudogene TRBV3-2) and TRBJ2-7; 11 positions agree with TRBD2. The length of the CDR3 is 15 residues. Germline V gene lookup returns CDR1 LGHDT and CDR2 YNNKEL (reference sequence). Trimming cost V 4 bases and J 7 bases; bases outside gene matches: 9. The CDR3 DNA sequence: TGTGCCAGCAGCCCAACTAGCGGGGGTCTTGGGGAGCAGTACTTC. Residues: CASSPTSGGLGEQYF.

CDR3 nucleotides: TGTGCCAGCAGCGGACTAGCGGGGGGGAACTACGAGCAGTACTTC. Protein product: CASSGLAGGNYEQYF. The chain has TRBV2 and TRBJ2-7; 15 nucleotides agree with TRBD2. This CDR3 is 15 amino acids long. Trimming removed 6 bases from V and 3 bases from J; junction bases left unmatched: 3. Germline assignment: CDR1 SNHLY and CDR2 FYNNEI.

This clone was recorded once. The gene calls are TRBV7-9 and TRBJ2-1, with D perhaps matching TRBD2 (5 bases). Trimming took off 7 bases at V and 7 bases at J, with 11 bases between the two ends. The CDR3 extends over 12 amino acids. Germline V gives CDR1 SEHNR, CDR2 FQNEAQ (reference sequence). CDR3 in amino acids: CASNWRFNEQFF. For the CDR3, the DNA is TGTGCCAGCAACTGGAGGTTTAATGAGCAGTTCTTC.

The genes are TRBV5-6 and TRBJ1-2; the D is unclear. Germline V lookup: CDR1 SGHDT, CDR2 YYEEEE. The CDR3 spans 13 residues. Between the trimmed V and J ends, which lost 7 bases and 8 bases, there was a span of 18 bases. The CDR3 sequence: CASSQFGGQGYTF. For the CDR3, the DNA is TGTGCCAGCTCACAGTTTGGCGGGCAGGGCTACACCTTC.

This chain connects TRBV21-1 to TRBJ2-7; the DNA was not compared with TRBD2, the D call given in the table. TRBV21-1 is a pseudogene segment. The CDR3 totals 18 residues. For the CDR3, the DNA is TGTGCCAGCAGCAAAGTGGAGGCCAAAACTTACGATGTTTACGAGCAGTACTTC. Protein sequence: CASSKVEAKTYDVYEQYF.

The V and J genes are TRBV10-1 and TRBJ2-1; 9 nucleotides line up with TRBD1. CDR3 length: 11 amino acids. Germline trimming cut 8 bases from V and 9 bases from J; bases unmatched to any gene: 2. Germline V lookup: CDR1 WNHNN, CDR2 SYGVQD (reference sequence). CDR3 in amino acids: CASGTGLEQFF. In DNA form, the CDR3 reads TGCGCCAGCGGGACAGGGCTTGAGCAGTTCTTC.